Sequencing of this T cell receptor beta chain was carried out in a study of blood T cell repertoires in COVID-19. Across the whole study: Spain, Italy and the United States supplied samples that represented acute and convalescent COVID-19. T cells, B-cell-depleted T cells, or PBMCs provided the cDNA or gDNA that served as material.

In the original processing: Quantification of nucleated cells was approximated via reference gene primer amplification. The protocol was immunoSEQ multiplex PCR, while the TCRdb copy is restricted to in-frame clones and leaves out a portion. V and J calls and clone size are given by that table; D and trimming were obtained from the DNA. Among some 250,000 clones, more than 75% were seen once, and the ten largest hold about 1%. The sample taken for sequencing was peripheral blood. This sequence was found in a woman aged 40 to 49 who had recovered from COVID-19.

The CDR3: CATSGGRYVYEQYF. The CDR3 DNA reads TGTGCCACCAGCGGCGGGAGGTACGTGTACGAGCAGTACTTC. The chain carries TRBV15 and TRBJ2-7, with 8 positions matching TRBD2. From germline, CDR1 is LNHNV and CDR2 YYDKDF (reference sequence). This CDR3 contains 14 residues. After removal of 5 bases from V and 4 bases from J, the junction contained 7 bases not matched to a gene.